These 29 T cell receptor beta chains were all obtained from the same sample, sequenced in a study of CD8+CD57+ T cells in acquired aplastic anemia. All sequencing subjects had displayed CD8+CD57+ cell expansion on flow cytometry. It was genomic DNA that served as the template for profiling TCR beta VDJ and CDR3. TCRdb reprocessed the reads via MiXCR and lists one record per CDR3 protein. The table records approximately 150,000 distinct CDR3 sequences, 71% of them present only once. Sequencing was carried out using sorted CD4+, CD8+, or CD8+CD57+ T cells (not recorded which) from PBMCs. Receptor source: a human donor with aplastic anemia.

This rearrangement joins TRBV20-1 to TRBJ1-1, with no clear D. The CDR3 sequence is 13 residues long. Trimming stripped 3 bases from V and 0 bases from J, with 8 bases between. The V gene's germline CDR1 is DFQATT and CDR2 SNEGSKA (reference sequence). CDR3 in amino acids: CSASRTVNTEAFF. In DNA, the CDR3 is TGCAGTGCTAGTAGGACGGTGAACACTGAAGCTTTCTTT.

The chain employs TRBV7-8 and TRBJ2-5; 11 bases align to TRBD2. The CDR3 totals 15 residues. The ends lost 5 bases at V and 9 bases at J; junction bases unmatched: 11. The germline V gene encodes CDR1 SGHVS and CDR2 FQNEAQ. CDR3 region: CASSRTSGGPWSQYF. CDR3 bases: TGTGCCAGCAGCCGAACTAGCGGGGGCCCGTGGTCCCAGTACTTC.

This chain links TRBV10-3 with TRBJ2-3, with 8 nucleotides matching TRBD2. The V and J ends lost 3 bases and 4 bases, in that order; junction bases with no gene match: 9. Germline assignment: CDR1 ENHRY and CDR2 SYGVKD. The CDR3 has 16 amino acids. This CDR3 reads CAISEQAREVADTQYF. DNA of the CDR3: TGTGCCATCAGTGAACAGGCGCGGGAGGTCGCAGATACGCAGTATTTT.

The chain carries TRBV24-1 and TRBJ1-1, with 7 bases that match TRBD1. Germline CDR1 reads KGHDR; CDR2 reads SFDVKD. There are 15 residues in the CDR3. V shed 5 bases, J shed 5 bases, and the junction held 10 bases outside the gene matches. The CDR3 nucleotides read TGTGCCACCAGTGTTGCCAGACAGGGAAGGACTGAAGCTTTCTTT. Its protein product is CATSVARQGRTEAFF.

A word on this clonotype: Since a much larger clone is just one base distant, this may be a read error. This chain links TRBV5-8 with TRBJ1-1, with 7 bases matching TRBD1. The germline V gene has CDR1 SGHTS and CDR2 YDEGEE. The CDR3 is 15 residues long. This CDR3 reads CASSLEQGLNTEASF. CDR3 sequence (DNA): TGTGCCAGCAGCTTGGAACAGGGGCTGAACACTGAAGCTTCCTTT.

The chain carries TRBV6-5 and TRBJ2-7, with TRBD1 matching over 10 bases. This CDR3 comprises 16 residues. Germline V lookup: CDR1 MNHEY, CDR2 SVGAGI. V was clipped by 4 bases and J by 0 bases; unmatched bases: 6. CDR3 protein: CASSFPDRGYSYEQYF. The DNA for the CDR3 is TGTGCCAGCAGTTTCCCGGACAGGGGGTACTCCTACGAGCAGTACTTC.

This chain uses TRBV19 with TRBJ1-5, with no clear D. The CDR3 has 17 residues. In germline, CDR1 is LNHDA, CDR2 SQIVND (reference sequence). V was cut by 1 base and J by 1 base, with 14 bases left in between. CDR3 region: CASSIGVGSVSNQPQHF. The DNA of the CDR3 is TGTGCCAGTAGTATAGGGGTTGGGTCTGTGAGCAATCAGCCCCAGCATTTT.

This clonotype was found many times. The chain combines TRBV7-2 with TRBJ2-1; 12 positions match TRBD2. The germline gives CDR1 SGHTA, CDR2 FQGNSA. This CDR3 spans 15 amino acids. Trimming cost V 3 bases and J 10 bases; bases outside gene matches: 7. For the CDR3, the DNA is TGTGCCAGCAGCTTTGGACTAGCGGGGCCCCCGGAGCAGTTCTTC. This gives the protein CASSFGLAGPPEQFF.

The chain recombines TRBV20-1 with TRBJ2-1, with D hard to call. The V gene's germline CDR1 is DFQATT and CDR2 SNEGSKA (reference sequence). The length of the CDR3 is 14 residues. V lost 4 bases and J lost 8, with 18 bases in between. This CDR3 reads CSANTPKSGDEQFF. Written as DNA, the CDR3 is TGCAGTGCTAATACCCCTAAGTCGGGCGATGAGCAGTTCTTC.

This chain links TRBV7-2 with TRBJ2-1; 14 positions agree with TRBD2. With 5 bases clipped from V and 3 bases from J, the junction kept 9 bases outside the gene matches. CDR1 and CDR2 (germline): SGHTA, FQGNSA. This CDR3 has 18 residues. The CDR3 spells CASSPIQGLAGGYNEQFF. In DNA form, the CDR3 reads TGTGCCAGCAGCCCAATTCAAGGACTAGCGGGAGGCTACAATGAGCAGTTCTTC.

This clonotype was seen many times. The V and J genes are TRBV29-1 and TRBJ2-3; D call uncertain. There are 16 residues in the CDR3. The V end lost 7 bases, the J end lost 2 bases, and 22 bases lay between the germline ends. Germline lookup yields CDR1 SQVTM and CDR2 ANQGSEA. The CDR3 sequence is CSASDPLYDITDTQYF. In DNA, the CDR3 is TGCAGCGCCTCTGACCCCCTCTATGACATCACAGATACGCAGTATTTT.

Note on this clonotype: An end of the junction differs from the germline gene, which may be a read error. The genes are TRBV2 and TRBJ2-7, with D perhaps given as TRBD1 or TRBD2 (5 bases each). The CDR3 runs 13 residues. CDR1 is SNHLY, CDR2 FYNNEI, per germline. The DNA of the CDR3 is TGTGCCGGCAGTCACCGGGACCCCTACGAGCAGTACTTC. Protein: CAGSHRDPYEQYF.

The chain links TRBV7-3 to TRBJ1-4; D is undetermined. V was clipped by 6 bases and J by 7 bases, with 12 bases between them. This CDR3 comprises 13 residues. The germline gives CDR1 SGHTA, CDR2 FQGTGA. The CDR3 nucleotides are TGTGCCAGCAGTATCGTGGTCCCTGAAAAACTGTTTTTT. Translating gives CASSIVVPEKLFF.

The genes are TRBV5-1 and TRBJ2-2; TRBD1 might be the D (6 bases). Germline V CDR1 and CDR2: SGHRS, YFSETQ. This CDR3 spans 14 amino acids. The V end lost 6 bases, the J end lost 5 bases, and 14 bases lay between the germline ends. The CDR3 region is CASTRTDRTGELFF. CDR3 DNA sequence: TGCGCCAGCACCCGAACGGACAGAACCGGGGAGCTGTTTTTT. The variable domain in full, completed from reference TRBV5-1 and TRBJ2-2, reads KAGVTQTPRYLIKTRGQQVTLSCSPISGHRSVSWYQQTPGQGLQFLFEYFSETQRNKGNFPGRFSGRQFSNSRSEMNVSTLELGDSALYLCASTRTDRTGELFFGEGSRLTVL.

This sequence joins TRBV2 and TRBJ1-2; no clear D gene. Germline CDR1 reads SNHLY; CDR2 reads FYNNEI. V lost 0 bases and J 7 bases, leaving 12 bases between the germline ends. The CDR3 is 14 amino acids. The CDR3 here is CASSEAPELRGYTF. The CDR3 DNA is TGTGCCAGCAGTGAAGCGCCAGAGTTGCGTGGCTACACCTTC.

The rearrangement uses TRBV9 and TRBJ2-5, with TRBD2 matching over 7 bases. Per the germline V gene, CDR1 is SGDLS and CDR2 is YYNGEE. V dropped 4 bases and J dropped 2; count of bases not matched to a gene: 11. The CDR3 length is 16 residues. In DNA form, the CDR3 reads TGTGCCAGCAGCTACGTTAGAGGGGAGGGACAAGAGACCCAGTACTTC. Translating gives CASSYVRGEGQETQYF.

The chain combines TRBV7-8 with TRBJ2-5, with 7 bases matching TRBD1. CDR1 and CDR2 from the germline V gene are SGHVS and FQNEAQ. The length of the CDR3 is 13 residues. J was trimmed by 2 bases and V by 6 bases; bases with no gene match: 3. The CDR3 sequence: CASRDRYQETQYF. CDR3 bases: TGTGCCAGCAGGGACAGGTATCAAGAGACCCAGTACTTC. The variable domain in full, with the rest retrieved from reference TRBV7-8 and TRBJ2-5, is GAGVSQSPRYKVAKRGQDVALRCDPISGHVSLFWYQQALGQGPEFLTYFQNEAQLDKSGLPSDRFFAERPEGSVSTLKIQRTQQEDSAVYLCASRDRYQETQYFGPGTRLLVL.

This clonotype was seen only once. The CDR3 is CATRGDRDYGYTF. CDR3 sequence (DNA): TGTGCCACCAGAGGGGACAGAGACTATGGCTACACCTTC. This chain links TRBV24-1 with TRBJ1-2; 7 bases agree with TRBD1. Unmatched junction bases numbered 4, after V lost 7 bases and J lost 3 bases. Germline V gene lookup returns CDR1 KGHDR and CDR2 SFDVKD. This CDR3 comprises 13 residues.

CDR3 sequence: CASSLVAGNTEAFF. As DNA, the CDR3 is TGTGCCAGCAGCTTAGTAGCGGGTAACACTGAAGCTTTCTTT. The chain recombines TRBV7-9 with TRBJ1-1; D unresolved. Germline loops: CDR1 SEHNR, CDR2 FQNEAQ (reference sequence). The V and J ends lost 1 base and 2 bases respectively, with 8 bases between them. This CDR3 spans 14 amino acids.

The chain joins TRBV7-2 to TRBJ1-3; TRBD1 matches 8 bases. Looked up from germline, CDR1 is SGHTA and CDR2 is FQGNSA. This CDR3 spans 14 amino acids. Trimming at V came to 3 bases and at J to 8 bases, leaving 6 bases not matched to a gene. CDR3 nucleotides: TGTGCCAGCAGCTTGAACAGGGGGATGGACACCATATATTTT. The encoded protein is CASSLNRGMDTIYF.

For this clonotype: In this CDR3 the conserved last residue, phenylalanine or tryptophan, is missing, so a read error is likely. The chain links TRBV29-1 to TRBJ1-6, with D perhaps matching TRBD1 (6 bases). CDR3 length: 14 amino acids. CDR1 is SQVTM and CDR2 is ANQGSEA in the germline V gene. V was trimmed by 5 bases and J by 2 bases, leaving 10 bases between them. The CDR3: CSVMDRTYNSPLHS. The CDR3 coding sequence is TGCAGCGTTATGGACAGAACCTATAATTCACCCCTCCACTCT.

This clonotype has a count of ten or more. The V and J genes are TRBV2 and TRBJ1-4; D gene unclear. This CDR3 spans 16 amino acids. The germline V gene has CDR1 SNHLY and CDR2 FYNNEI. V was clipped by 7 bases and J by 0 bases, with 15 bases between them. CDR3 in amino acids: CASTGRTAATNEKLFF. CDR3 sequence (DNA): TGTGCCAGCACCGGAAGGACGGCTGCAACTAATGAAAAACTGTTTTTT. Using reference TRBV2 and TRBJ1-4 for the parts outside the CDR3, the full variable domain is EPEVTQTPSHQVTQMGQEVILRCVPISNHLYFYWYRQILGQKVEFLVSFYNNEISEKSEIFDDQFSVERPDGSNFTLKIRSTKLEDSAMYFCASTGRTAATNEKLFFGSGTQLSVL.

The chain has TRBV11-2 and TRBJ2-7; the match to TRBD1 covers 9 bases. V shed 5 bases, J shed 0 bases, and the junction held 5 bases outside the gene matches. Germline-derived CDR1 and CDR2 are SGHAT and FQNNGV. The CDR3 length is 15 residues. The CDR3 DNA follows: TGTGCCAGCAGCACAGGGGGCTTTAGCTCCTACGAGCAGTACTTC. It yields the protein CASSTGGFSSYEQYF.

The gene calls are TRBV19 and TRBJ1-1, with 7 bases aligning to TRBD1. CDR3 length: 14 amino acids. V trimming: 8 bases; J trimming: 6 bases; junction bases outside the gene matches: 12. Germline CDR1 is LNHDA and CDR2 is SQIVND (reference sequence). The CDR3 DNA follows: TGTGCCAGTGCTGGTAGGGGACAGATGCCTGAAGCTTTCTTT. Its protein product is CASAGRGQMPEAFF.

The rearrangement links TRBV7-2 to TRBJ2-1; no clear D gene. CDR1 and CDR2 from the germline V gene are SGHTA and FQGNSA. V lost 3 bases and J 8 bases, leaving 2 bases between the germline ends. The CDR3 contains 10 residues. The CDR3 DNA follows: TGTGCCAGCAGCTTGGATGAGCAGTTCTTC. It codes for CASSLDEQFF.

CDR3 sequence (DNA): TGCAGTGCTAGAGATAGGGCAGAGGCCCGATATGGCTACACCTTC. This codes for CSARDRAEARYGYTF. This chain connects TRBV20-1 to TRBJ1-2; D remains unclear. Germline V gene lookup returns CDR1 DFQATT and CDR2 SNEGSKA (reference sequence). The CDR3 totals 15 residues. V gave up 0 bases and J gave up 5 bases, with 16 bases separating them.

The J gene is TRBJ2-5, the V gene TRBV25-1, with D tentatively TRBD2 (6 bases). The CDR3 has 17 residues. V lost 5 bases, J lost 4 bases, and 23 bases lay in between. CDR1 MGHDK and CDR2 SYGVNS come from the germline V gene. The CDR3 protein is CASSSVGPGAEVETQYF. In DNA form, the CDR3 reads TGTGCCAGCAGTAGCGTCGGACCGGGAGCGGAGGTAGAGACCCAGTACTTC. Together with reference TRBV25-1 and TRBJ2-5, the CDR3 gives the full variable domain: EADIYQTPRYLVIGTGKKITLECSQTMGHDKMYWYQQDPGMELHLIHYSYGVNSTEKGDLSSESTVSRIRTEHFPLTLESARPSHTSQYLCASSSVGPGAEVETQYFGPGTRLLVL.

The DNA of the CDR3 is TGCAGTGCGACAGACCAATTCTATGGCTACACCTTC. Its protein product is CSATDQFYGYTF. V gene TRBV20-1 combines with J gene TRBJ1-2; tentatively, D is TRBD1 (5 bases). The CDR3 loop spans 12 amino acids. V was cut by 6 bases and J by 4 bases, with 12 bases left in between. Germline lookup yields CDR1 DFQATT and CDR2 SNEGSKA (reference sequence).

In this sample, this clonotype turned up once. CDR3 sequence (DNA): TGTGCCAGCAGTGAGGCTAGCGGGAGTTCCTACGAGCAGTACTTC. This translates into CASSEASGSSYEQYF. This chain uses TRBV6-1 with TRBJ2-7; 10 nucleotides align to TRBD2. The CDR3 spans 15 residues. V was pared by 3 bases and J by 1 base, with 3 bases of the junction left unmatched. CDR1 and CDR2 (germline): MNHNS, SASEGT.